These 5 T cell receptor beta chains were all obtained from the same sample, sequenced in a study of cytotoxic CD8 clonotypes in ibrutinib-treated CLL. Assay used: immunoSEQ multiplex PCR; TCRdb lists only in-frame clones, some missing. The table records 6,500 to 9,500 clones, around 85% of them present only once. Sequencing was performed on PBMCs, taken before ibrutinib treatment. These receptor sequences come from a human donor with chronic lymphocytic leukemia.

The rearrangement uses TRBV19 and TRBJ2-7; maybe TRBD1 (6 bases). From germline, CDR1 is LNHDA and CDR2 SQIVND (reference sequence). Trimming shortened V by 6 bases and J by 2 bases, and 20 bases separated the two germline ends. The CDR3 is made up of 16 amino acids. CDR3 bases: TGTGCCAGTAGCTCACAGGGTTCTTTATCCCCCTACGAGCAGTACTTC. Translated: CASSSQGSLSPYEQYF.

The chain has TRBV28 and TRBJ1-3; no definite D call. Trimming removed 6 bases at V and 0 bases at J, with 9 bases between. Germline-derived CDR1 and CDR2 are MDHEN and SYDVKM. There are 14 residues in the CDR3. The CDR3 nucleotides read TGTGCCAGCAGGGGTTCCAACTCTGGAAACACCATATATTTT. Residues: CASRGSNSGNTIYF.

The CDR3 bases are TGTGCCAGCAGTATCCCGGGAGGGCGACAGAACGAGCAGTACTTC. Protein product: CASSIPGGRQNEQYF. The chain links TRBV28 to TRBJ2-7; TRBD2 aligns across 8 bases. V dropped 5 bases and J dropped 5; count of bases not matched to a gene: 11. CDR1 and CDR2 from the germline V gene are MDHEN and SYDVKM. The CDR3 loop spans 15 amino acids.

The genes are TRBV5-1 and TRBJ2-3; 15 nucleotides match TRBD2. Trimming took 4 bases from V and 6 from J; bases not matched to a gene: 12. Germline lookup yields CDR1 SGHRS and CDR2 YFSETQ. This CDR3 is 18 amino acids long. CDR3 sequence (DNA): TGCGCCAGCAGCGTAGATGGACTAGCGGGGGGGCTGTCGGATACGCAGTATTTT. Protein: CASSVDGLAGGLSDTQYF.

CDR3 DNA sequence: TGTGGCACGGTCGTCATAACACAAAGTCGGGCCAACGTCCTGACTTTC. Amino acid sequence: CGTVVITQSRANVLTF. The rearrangement links TRBV8-2 to TRBJ2-6. TRBV8-2 is a pseudogene locus. The length of the CDR3 is 16 residues.